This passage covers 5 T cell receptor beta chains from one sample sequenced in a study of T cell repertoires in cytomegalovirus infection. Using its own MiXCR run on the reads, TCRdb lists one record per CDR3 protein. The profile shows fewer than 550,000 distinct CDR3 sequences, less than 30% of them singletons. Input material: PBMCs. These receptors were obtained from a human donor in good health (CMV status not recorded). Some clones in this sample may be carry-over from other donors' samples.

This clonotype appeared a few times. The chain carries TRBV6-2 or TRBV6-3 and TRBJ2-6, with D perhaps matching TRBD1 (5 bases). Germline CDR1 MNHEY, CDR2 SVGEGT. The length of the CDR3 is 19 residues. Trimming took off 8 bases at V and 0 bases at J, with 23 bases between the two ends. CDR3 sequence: CASSGLTAAVHSGANVLTF. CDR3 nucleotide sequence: TGTGCCAGCTCAGGGTTGACGGCAGCAGTTCACTCTGGGGCCAACGTCCTGACTTTC.

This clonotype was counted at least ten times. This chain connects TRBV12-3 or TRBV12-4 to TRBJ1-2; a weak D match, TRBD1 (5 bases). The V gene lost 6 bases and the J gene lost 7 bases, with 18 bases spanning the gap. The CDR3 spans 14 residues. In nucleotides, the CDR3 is TGTGCCAGCAGGCTTGGATTGGGGACCTCTGGCTACACCTTC. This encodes CASRLGLGTSGYTF.

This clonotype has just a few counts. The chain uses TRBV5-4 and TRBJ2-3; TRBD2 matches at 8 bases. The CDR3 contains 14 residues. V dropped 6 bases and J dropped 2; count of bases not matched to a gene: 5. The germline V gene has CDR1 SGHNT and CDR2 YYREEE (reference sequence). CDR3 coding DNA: TGTGCCAGCACTAGCGGGTTATACACAGATACGCAGTATTTT. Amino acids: CASTSGLYTDTQYF. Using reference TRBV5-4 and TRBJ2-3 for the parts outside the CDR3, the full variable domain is ETGVTQSPTHLIKTRGQQVTLRCSSQSGHNTVSWYQQALGQGPQFIFQYYREEENGRGNFPPRFSGLQFPNYSSELNVNALELDDSALYLCASTSGLYTDTQYFGPGTRLTVL.

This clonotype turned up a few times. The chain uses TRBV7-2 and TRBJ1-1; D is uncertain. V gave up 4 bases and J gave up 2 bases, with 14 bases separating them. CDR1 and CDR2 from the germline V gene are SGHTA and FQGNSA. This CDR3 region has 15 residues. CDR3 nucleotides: TGTGCCAGCAGCTCGGACCCGGTATTCAACACTGAAGCTTTCTTT. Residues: CASSSDPVFNTEAFF.

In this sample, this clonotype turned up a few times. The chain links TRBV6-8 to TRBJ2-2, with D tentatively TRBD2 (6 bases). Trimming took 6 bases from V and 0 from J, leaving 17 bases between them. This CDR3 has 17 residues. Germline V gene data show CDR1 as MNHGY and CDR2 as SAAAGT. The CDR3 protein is CASSQRGGGTNTGELFF. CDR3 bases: TGTGCCAGCAGCCAAAGGGGCGGCGGGACGAACACCGGGGAGCTGTTTTTT.